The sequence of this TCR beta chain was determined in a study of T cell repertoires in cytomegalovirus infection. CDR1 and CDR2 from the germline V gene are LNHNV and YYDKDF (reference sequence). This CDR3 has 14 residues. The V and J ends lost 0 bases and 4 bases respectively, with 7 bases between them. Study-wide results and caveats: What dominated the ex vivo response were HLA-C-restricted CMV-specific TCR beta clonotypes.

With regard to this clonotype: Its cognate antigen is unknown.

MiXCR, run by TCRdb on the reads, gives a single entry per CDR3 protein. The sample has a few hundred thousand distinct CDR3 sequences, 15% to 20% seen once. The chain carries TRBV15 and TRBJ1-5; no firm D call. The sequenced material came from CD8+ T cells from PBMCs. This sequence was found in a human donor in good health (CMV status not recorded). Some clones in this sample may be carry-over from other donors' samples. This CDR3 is CATSRDGGNQPQHF. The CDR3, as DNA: TGTGCCACCAGCAGAGATGGTGGAAATCAGCCCCAGCATTTT.